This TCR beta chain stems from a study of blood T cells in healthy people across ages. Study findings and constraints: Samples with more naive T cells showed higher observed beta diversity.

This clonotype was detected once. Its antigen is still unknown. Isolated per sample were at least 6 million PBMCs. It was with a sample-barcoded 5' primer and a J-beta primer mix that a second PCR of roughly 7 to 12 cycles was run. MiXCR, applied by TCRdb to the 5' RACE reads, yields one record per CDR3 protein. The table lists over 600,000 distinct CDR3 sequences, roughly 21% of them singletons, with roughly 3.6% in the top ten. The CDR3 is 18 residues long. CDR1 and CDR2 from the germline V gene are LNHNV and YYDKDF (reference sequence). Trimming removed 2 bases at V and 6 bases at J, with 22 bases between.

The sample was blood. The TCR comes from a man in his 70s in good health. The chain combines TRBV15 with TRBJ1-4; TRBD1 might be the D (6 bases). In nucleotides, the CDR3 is TGTGCCACCAGCAGACTTCCTATGCCCCCAGGGGCGCATGAAAAACTGTTTTTT. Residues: CATSRLPMPPGAHEKLFF.